A selection of T cell receptor beta chains follows, all from one sample in a study of blood T cell repertoires in COVID-19. Libraries were prepared by immunoSEQ multiplex PCR; TCRdb keeps only in-frame clonotypes and omits some of them. Of 120,000 to 150,000 clones in the sample, over 85% are singletons; the top ten hold roughly 1.5%. The sequencing sample was made of peripheral blood. All receptors come from a human donor in a cohort sampled during active COVID-19. Each CDR3 is given with its conserved first and last residue. A D gene is named only where the DNA matches it firmly. Clone size is stated in some rows and not others, as once, few, many or a class when expanded.

>once|TRBV27|TRBD1|TRBJ1-6
TGTGCCAGCAGTCGAGGGGACAGCAAGGGCCATAATTCACCCCTCCACTTT
CASSRGDSKGHNSPLHF
>NA|TRBV3-1/TRBV3-2|NA|TRBJ2-1
TGTGCCAGCAGCCAAGATCGGGGGACCAGCAGGGAGCAGTTCTTC
CASSQDRGTSREQFF
>NA|TRBV10-1|NA|TRBJ1-1
TGCGCCATCGAAGCGGATGAGGGGGTCCCGAACACTGAAGCTTTCTTT
CAIEADEGVPNTEAFF
>NA|TRBV10-3|TRBD1|TRBJ1-2
TGTGCCATCAGCCATCAAGAATTACAGGGGGATGGCTATGGCTACACCTTC
CAISHQELQGDGYGYTF
>NA|TRBV7-9|NA|TRBJ1-2
TGTGCCAGCAGCCTAAGAAGGCAGGATGGCTACACCTTC
CASSLRRQDGYTF
>NA|TRBV11-3|NA|TRBJ2-1
TGTGCCAGCAGCCCCCGCCGGGGGAGCTCCTACAATGAGCAGTTCTTC
CASSPRRGSSYNEQFF
>NA|TRBV5-8|TRBD1|TRBJ1-2
TGTGCCAGCAGCCGTGGACAGGGAGATGGCTACACCTTC
CASSRGQGDGYTF
>NA|TRBV4-2|TRBD1|TRBJ1-1
TGTGCCAGCAGCCAAGATAATAGGGGGACAGGGGGAGGTACTGAAGCTTTCTTT
CASSQDNRGTGGGTEAFF
>NA|TRBV27|TRBD1|TRBJ1-2
TGTGCCAGCAGTTTATCTTACGACAGGGCAGGCTACACCTTC
CASSLSYDRAGYTF
>NA|TRBV5-1|TRBD1|TRBJ2-7
TGCGCCAGCAGCTTCTCGAGGGGGCTCTCCTACGAGCAGTACTTC
CASSFSRGLSYEQYF
>many|TRBV4-1|TRBD1|TRBJ1-3
TGCGCCAGCAGCCAAGACGGACAGGGGGCGAACACCATATATTTT
CASSQDGQGANTIYF
>NA|TRBV7-2|NA|TRBJ1-2
TGTGCCAGCAGCTTACAGGGCGCTGTCTATGGCTACACCTTC
CASSLQGAVYGYTF
>few|TRBV6-5|NA|TRBJ2-2
TGTGCCAGCAGTTACCGCAGGGATGGCGGGGAGCTGTTTTTT
CASSYRRDGGELFF
>once|TRBV14|TRBD2|TRBJ2-7
TGTGCCAGCAGCCAAAGGACTAGCGGACCGTACGAGCAGTACTTC
CASSQRTSGPYEQYF
>NA|TRBV30|NA|TRBJ1-2
TGTGCCTGGAGTGTACCTCCCGCAGACTATGGCTACACCTTC
CAWSVPPADYGYTF
>NA|TRBV6-5|TRBD1|TRBJ2-3
TGTGCCAGCACCTTCGGGACAGGGGGCGCAGATACGCAGTATTTT
CASTFGTGGADTQYF
>NA|TRBV5-1|TRBD2|TRBJ2-3
TGCGCCAGCAGCTTGTTTGGACTAGCGGCGAGCACAGATACGCAGTATTTT
CASSLFGLAASTDTQYF
>NA|TRBV24-1|NA|TRBJ2-5
TGTGCCACCAGTGATAGCCACCAAGAGACCCAGTACTTC
CATSDSHQETQYF
>NA|TRBV9|TRBD1|TRBJ2-1
TGTGCCAGCAGCGTTGCCGGGACAGTATCCTACAATGAGCAGTTCTTC
CASSVAGTVSYNEQFF
>NA|TRBV7-2|NA|TRBJ2-5
TGTGCCAGCAGCTTAATAGGCGGTTTCTCCGAGACCCAGTACTTC
CASSLIGGFSETQYF
>NA|TRBV20-1|TRBD1|TRBJ2-5
TGCAGTGCTAGTGGACAGGGGGCGGTTGGGACCCAGTACTTC
CSASGQGAVGTQYF
>NA|TRBV5-1|TRBD2|TRBJ2-1
TGCGCCAGCAGCTTGGCGGCGGGGGGGAAGTACAATGAGCAGTTCTTC
CASSLAAGGKYNEQFF
>NA|TRBV7-6|TRBD2|TRBJ2-1
TGTGCCAGCAGCGGGACTAGCGGACCAAAGCAGTTCTTC
CASSGTSGPKQFF
>NA|TRBV4-3|TRBD1|TRBJ1-5
TGCGCCAGCAGCCAATTGGACAGGGGGAATCAGCCCCAGCATTTT
CASSQLDRGNQPQHF
>NA|TRBV19|TRBD2|TRBJ2-3
TGTGCCAGTAGTATAGGCCCTGGTAGCGGGTCAGATACGCAGTATTTT
CASSIGPGSGSDTQYF
>NA|TRBV7-3|NA|TRBJ2-6
TGTGCCAGCAGCCTGGTGGCGGGGATTAGCTCTGGGGCCAACGTCCTGACTTTC
CASSLVAGISSGANVLTF
>NA|TRBV11-2|NA|TRBJ2-1
TGTGCCAGCAGCTTATTGGACATTGAGCAGTTCTTC
CASSLLDIEQFF
>NA|TRBV4-3|NA|TRBJ1-2
TGCGCCAGCAGCCAAGATCGCACTCCGGGGGGCTACACCTTC
CASSQDRTPGGYTF
>NA|TRBV3-1/TRBV3-2|NA|TRBJ1-2
TGTGCCAGCAGCCTCGGCGGGGATCATGGCTACACCTTC
CASSLGGDHGYTF
>NA|TRBV6-2/TRBV6-3|TRBD2|TRBJ2-3
TGTGCCAGCAGTTACTCGGCGGGGGTGAGCACAGATACGCAGTATTTT
CASSYSAGVSTDTQYF
>NA|TRBV5-4|TRBD1|TRBJ2-3
TGTGCCAGCAGTCTGGACAGGGGGCGAACAGATACGCAGTATTTT
CASSLDRGRTDTQYF
>NA|TRBV11-1|NA|TRBJ2-2
TGTGCCAGCAGCTCAGGGTACGGGGAGCTGTTTTTT
CASSSGYGELFF
>few|TRBV27|NA|TRBJ1-6
TGTGCCAGCAGTCCTCGACTTGGAGCTGGTGGGAATTCACCCCTCCACTTT
CASSPRLGAGGNSPLHF
>NA|TRBV7-9|NA|TRBJ2-7
TGTGCCAGCAGCTTAGGTAGCTACGAGCAGTACTTC
CASSLGSYEQYF
>NA|TRBV4-3|NA|TRBJ2-3
TGCGCCAGCAGCCAAGGATCGAGAGATACGCAGTATTTT
CASSQGSRDTQYF
>NA|TRBV3-1/TRBV3-2|NA|TRBJ1-1
TGTGCCAGCAGCCCACGAACAGGGCCCCGCGTGAAAGCTTTCTTT
CASSPRTGPRVKAFF
>NA|TRBV28|TRBD1|TRBJ1-1
TGTGCCAGCAGTCAACAGGGGACGCAAGCTTTCTTT
CASSQQGTQAFF
>NA|TRBV18|TRBD2|TRBJ2-2
TGTGCCAGCTCATCAGCTAGCGGGGGAACCGGGGAGCTGTTTTTT
CASSSASGGTGELFF
>NA|TRBV6-5|TRBD2|TRBJ2-1
TGTGCCAGCAGTTACTCGGCCCTAGCGGGATACAATGAGCAGTTCTTC
CASSYSALAGYNEQFF
>NA|TRBV6-5|NA|TRBJ2-2
TGTGCCAGCAGGACCCAACCTGACAGCTTACAGGAGCTGTTTTTT
CASRTQPDSLQELFF